The 7 T cell receptor beta chains below come from one sample, sequenced in a study of shared clonotypes between healthy human individuals (dated by TCRdb to about 2020). Library preparation employed the immunoSEQ multiplex PCR assay. Here the immuneACCESS table is served through TCRdb, limited to in-frame sequences with V and J called. Missing clones are a known gap in these copies; in checked studies unresolved V genes cover under half, and the rest lacks a known reason. The sample table records roughly 700,000 clones; 74% of these occur just once. The ten largest clones capture about 1.8% of the sample. Sequencing was carried out using memory CD4+ T cells sorted from blood. Per the publication, the cell subset or site label means: CD45RA-negative fraction. Receptors originate from a woman under 40 in good health.

The chain is built from TRBV27 and TRBJ2-1; 7 bases agree with TRBD1. The CDR3 is 13 residues long. CDR1 and CDR2 (germline): MNHEY, SMNVEV (reference sequence). Trimming removed 4 bases from V and 11 bases from J; junction bases left unmatched: 8. CDR3 residues: CASSYQGTVKQFF. CDR3 in DNA: TGTGCCAGCAGTTATCAAGGGACAGTAAAGCAGTTCTTC.

V and J are TRBV4-2 and TRBJ2-3; TRBD2 matches 9 bases. The ends lost 10 bases at V and 6 bases at J; junction bases unmatched: 14. Germline CDR1 and CDR2: LGHNA and YNFKEQ. The CDR3 is 15 amino acids. CDR3 in DNA: TGTGCCACCTCTCAAGATCGCGGGAGGGGGGATACGCAGTATTTT. This gives the protein CATSQDRGRGDTQYF.

This chain joins TRBV28 and TRBJ1-4; tentative D call: TRBD1 (5 bases). CDR1 is MDHEN and CDR2 is SYDVKM in the germline V gene. Trimming stripped 8 bases from V and 1 base from J, with 11 bases between. CDR3 size: 14 residues. CDR3 nucleotides: TGTGCCAGCCAGGACGGACAAACTAATGAAAAACTGTTTTTT. Amino acids: CASQDGQTNEKLFF.

The chain links TRBV7-6 to TRBJ1-5; 9 nucleotides match TRBD1. Germline V gene data show CDR1 as SGHVS and CDR2 as FNYEAQ. This CDR3 is 14 amino acids long. J lost 5 bases, V lost 1 base, and 0 bases had no gene match. The CDR3 coding sequence is TGTGCCAGCAGCTTAGGGACAGGGGATCAGCCCCAGCATTTT. This translates into CASSLGTGDQPQHF.

This rearrangement joins TRBV19 to TRBJ2-5, with 7 positions matching TRBD1. The CDR3 has 15 residues. CDR1 and CDR2 (germline): LNHDA, SQIVND (reference sequence). The junction had 4 bases not matched to a gene; V was cut back by 2 bases and J by 1 base. The CDR3 region is CASSIIGTAQETQYF. The CDR3 DNA is TGTGCCAGTAGTATAATCGGGACAGCCCAAGAGACCCAGTACTTC.

The chain is built from TRBV7-3 and TRBJ2-2, with D perhaps being TRBD1 or TRBD2 (5 bases each). This CDR3 is 17 amino acids long. V was clipped by 1 base and J by 8 bases, with 20 bases between them. The V gene's germline CDR1 is SGHTA and CDR2 FQGTGA. The CDR3 region is CASSLRGTRFGAGELFF. In nucleotides, the CDR3 is TGTGCCAGCAGCTTAAGGGGGACCCGTTTCGGGGCTGGGGAGCTGTTTTTT.

This chain uses TRBV19 with TRBJ2-1; TRBD1 agrees at 9 bases. CDR1 and CDR2 from the germline V gene are LNHDA and SQIVND (reference sequence). The CDR3 spans 13 residues. V trimming: 8 bases; J trimming: 4 bases; junction bases outside the gene matches: 3. CDR3 residues: CASGGQGYNEQFF. The CDR3 region has the DNA TGTGCCAGTGGGGGACAGGGATACAATGAGCAGTTCTTC.